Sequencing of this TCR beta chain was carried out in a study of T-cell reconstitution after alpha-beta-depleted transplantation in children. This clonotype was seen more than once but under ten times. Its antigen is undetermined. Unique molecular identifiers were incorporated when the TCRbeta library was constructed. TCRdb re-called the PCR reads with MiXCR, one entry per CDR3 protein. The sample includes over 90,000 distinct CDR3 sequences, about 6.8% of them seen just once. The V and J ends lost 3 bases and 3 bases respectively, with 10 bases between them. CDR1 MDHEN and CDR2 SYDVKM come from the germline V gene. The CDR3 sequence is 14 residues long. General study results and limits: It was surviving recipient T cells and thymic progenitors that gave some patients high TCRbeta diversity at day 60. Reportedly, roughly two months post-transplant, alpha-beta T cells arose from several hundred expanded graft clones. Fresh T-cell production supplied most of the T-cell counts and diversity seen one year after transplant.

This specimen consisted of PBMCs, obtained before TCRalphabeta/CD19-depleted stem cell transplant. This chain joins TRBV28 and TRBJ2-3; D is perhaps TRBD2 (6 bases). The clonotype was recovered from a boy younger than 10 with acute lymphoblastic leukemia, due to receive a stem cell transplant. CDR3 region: CASSLRGGTDTQYF. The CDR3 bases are TGTGCCAGCAGTTTGCGGGGAGGTACAGATACGCAGTATTTT.